The T cell receptor (beta chain) under discussion was sequenced for a study of blood T cell repertoires in COVID-19. Study as a whole: Samples representing acute and convalescent COVID-19 were sourced from the United States, Italy and Spain.

Method: immunoSEQ multiplex PCR; TCRdb's copy keeps in-frame clones and lacks some. The data contain 100,000 or so clones, 88% of them singletons. Germline CDR1 is ENHRY and CDR2 is SYGVKD. The CDR3 totals 13 residues. Trimming took 10 bases from V and 2 from J, leaving 13 bases between them. The V call is TRBV10-3, the J call TRBJ2-3, with D possibly being TRBD1 (6 bases). This TCR was sampled from a human donor in a cohort sampled during active COVID-19. Sequencing was carried out using peripheral blood. The DNA for the CDR3 is TGTGCCAGTGGACAGACTCCCACAGATACGCAGTATTTT. It codes for CASGQTPTDTQYF.